This TCR beta chain stems from a study of T cell responses to AZD1222 COVID-19 vaccine. Study-wide results and limits: Seropositive status at baseline applied to only five or six AZD1222 recipients. Only after the peak T cell response were repertoires sampled.

As concerns this clone: Its target is not known.

Profiling relied on immunoSEQ multiplex PCR, and the TCRdb table lists in-frame clones only, not all of them. Here the sample spans some 120,000 clones, about 86% being singletons. Germline CDR1 MGHRA, CDR2 YSYEKL. J was trimmed by 6 bases and V by 1 base; bases with no gene match: 3. This CDR3 spans 14 amino acids. The rearrangement links TRBV4-1 to TRBJ1-1; 9 positions agree with TRBD1. Sequencing was performed on peripheral blood, taken on day 0 of AZD1222 vaccination. The receptor's source is an adult in good health. The chain's CDR3 is CASSQGQGVSEAFF. In DNA form, the CDR3 reads TGCGCCAGCAGCCAAGGACAGGGGGTATCTGAAGCTTTCTTT.